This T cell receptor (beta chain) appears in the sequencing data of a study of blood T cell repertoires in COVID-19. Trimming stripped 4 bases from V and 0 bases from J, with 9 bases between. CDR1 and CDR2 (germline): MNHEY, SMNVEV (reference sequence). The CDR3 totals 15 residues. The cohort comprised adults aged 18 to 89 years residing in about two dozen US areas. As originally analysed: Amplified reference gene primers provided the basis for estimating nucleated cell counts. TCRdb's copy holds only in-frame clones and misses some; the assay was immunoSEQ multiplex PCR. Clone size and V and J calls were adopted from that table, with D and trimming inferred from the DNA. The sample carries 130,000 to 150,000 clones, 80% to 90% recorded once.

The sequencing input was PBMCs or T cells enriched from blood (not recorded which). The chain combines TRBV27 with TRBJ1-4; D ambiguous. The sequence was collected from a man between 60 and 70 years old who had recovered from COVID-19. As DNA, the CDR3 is TGTGCCAGCAGTTCCCTAGTTGCAACTAATGAAAAACTGTTTTTT. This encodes CASSSLVATNEKLFF.